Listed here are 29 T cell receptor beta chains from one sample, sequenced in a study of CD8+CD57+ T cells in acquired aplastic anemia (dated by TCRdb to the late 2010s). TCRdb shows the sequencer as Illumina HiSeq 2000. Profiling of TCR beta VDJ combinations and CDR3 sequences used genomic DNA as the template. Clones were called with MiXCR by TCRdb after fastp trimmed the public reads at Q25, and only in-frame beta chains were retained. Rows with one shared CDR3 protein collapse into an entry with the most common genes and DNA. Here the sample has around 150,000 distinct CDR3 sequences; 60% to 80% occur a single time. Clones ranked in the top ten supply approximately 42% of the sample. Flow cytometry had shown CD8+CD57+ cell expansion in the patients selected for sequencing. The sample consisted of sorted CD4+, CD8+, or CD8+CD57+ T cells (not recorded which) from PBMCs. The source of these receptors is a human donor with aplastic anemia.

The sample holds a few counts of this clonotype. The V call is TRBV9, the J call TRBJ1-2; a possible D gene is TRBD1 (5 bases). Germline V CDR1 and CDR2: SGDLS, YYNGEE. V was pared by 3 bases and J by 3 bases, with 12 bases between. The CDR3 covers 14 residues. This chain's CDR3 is CASSAPGRDYGYTF. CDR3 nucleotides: TGTGCCAGCAGCGCACCTGGCAGGGACTATGGCTACACCTTC. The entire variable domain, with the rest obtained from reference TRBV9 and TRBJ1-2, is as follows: DSGVTQTPKHLITATGQRVTLRCSPRSGDLSVYWYQQSLDQGLQFLIQYYNGEERAKGNILERFSAQQFPDLHSELNLSSLELGDSALYFCASSAPGRDYGYTFGSGTRLTVV.

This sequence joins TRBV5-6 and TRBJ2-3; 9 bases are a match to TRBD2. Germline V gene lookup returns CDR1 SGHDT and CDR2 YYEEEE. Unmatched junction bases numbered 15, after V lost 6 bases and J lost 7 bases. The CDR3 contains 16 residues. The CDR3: CASTPEYAGGPNTQYF. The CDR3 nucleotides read TGTGCCAGCACCCCGGAATATGCGGGGGGGCCGAATACGCAGTATTTT.

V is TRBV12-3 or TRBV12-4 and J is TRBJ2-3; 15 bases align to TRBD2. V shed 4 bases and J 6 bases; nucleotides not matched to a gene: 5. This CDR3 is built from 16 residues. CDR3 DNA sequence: TGTGCCAGCAGTTGGACCGGGACTAGCGGGGGGGATACGCAGTATTTT. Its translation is CASSWTGTSGGDTQYF.

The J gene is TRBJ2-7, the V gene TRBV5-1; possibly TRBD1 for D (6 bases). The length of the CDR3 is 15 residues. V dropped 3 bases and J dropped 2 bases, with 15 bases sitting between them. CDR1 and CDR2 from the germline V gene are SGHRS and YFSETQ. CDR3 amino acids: CASSSFAGDTYEQYF. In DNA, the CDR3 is TGCGCCAGCAGCTCTTTTGCCGGGGACACCTACGAGCAGTACTTC.

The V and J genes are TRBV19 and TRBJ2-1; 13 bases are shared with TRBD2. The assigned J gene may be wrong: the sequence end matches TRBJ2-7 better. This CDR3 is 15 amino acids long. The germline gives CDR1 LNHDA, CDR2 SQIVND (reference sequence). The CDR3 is CASSTTSGGTYEQYF. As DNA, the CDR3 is TGTGCCAGTAGTACGACTAGCGGGGGGACCTACGAGCAGTACTTC.

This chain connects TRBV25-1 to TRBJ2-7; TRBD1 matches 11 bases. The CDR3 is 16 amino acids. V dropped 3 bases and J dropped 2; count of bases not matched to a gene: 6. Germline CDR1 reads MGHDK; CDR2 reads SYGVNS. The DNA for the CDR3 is TGTGCCAGCAGTGACAATCTGGGACAGGGGGCCTACGAGCAGTACTTC. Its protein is CASSDNLGQGAYEQYF.

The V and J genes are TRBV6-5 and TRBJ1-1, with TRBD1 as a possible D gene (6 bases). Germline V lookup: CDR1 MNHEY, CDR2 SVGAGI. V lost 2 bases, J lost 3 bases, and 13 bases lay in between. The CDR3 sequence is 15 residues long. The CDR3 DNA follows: TGTGCCAGCAGTTACCACACCGCAGGGGACACTGAAGCTTTCTTT. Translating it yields CASSYHTAGDTEAFF.

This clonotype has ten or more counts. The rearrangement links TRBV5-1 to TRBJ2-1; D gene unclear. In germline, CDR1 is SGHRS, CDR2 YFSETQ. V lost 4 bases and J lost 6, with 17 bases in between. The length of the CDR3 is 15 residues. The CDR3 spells CASSPPNSPSNEQFF. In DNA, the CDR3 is TGCGCCAGCAGCCCTCCGAACTCTCCTTCCAATGAGCAGTTCTTC.

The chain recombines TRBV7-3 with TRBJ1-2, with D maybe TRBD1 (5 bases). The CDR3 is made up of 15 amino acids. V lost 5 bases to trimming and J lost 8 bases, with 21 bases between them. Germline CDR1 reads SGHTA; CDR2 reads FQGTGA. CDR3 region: CASSPHPTEPKGYTF. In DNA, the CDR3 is TGTGCCAGCAGCCCCCATCCGACAGAACCCAAAGGCTACACCTTC.

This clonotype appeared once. In DNA, the CDR3 is TGCAGCGTGGGGAATGGGCTGAACACTGAAGCTTTCTTT. Translated, it gives CSVGNGLNTEAFF. The J gene is TRBJ1-1, the V gene TRBV29-1; the D is unclear. Germline V lookup: CDR1 SQVTM, CDR2 ANQGSEA. The V gene lost 6 bases and the J gene lost 0 bases, with 11 bases spanning the gap. This CDR3 comprises 13 residues.

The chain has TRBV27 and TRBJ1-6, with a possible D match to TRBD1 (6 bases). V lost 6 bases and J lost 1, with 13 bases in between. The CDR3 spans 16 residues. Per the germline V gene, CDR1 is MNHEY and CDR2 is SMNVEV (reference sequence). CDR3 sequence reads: CASRYNRGSYNSPLHF. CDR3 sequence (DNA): TGTGCCAGCAGATACAATAGGGGGTCCTATAATTCACCCCTCCACTTT.

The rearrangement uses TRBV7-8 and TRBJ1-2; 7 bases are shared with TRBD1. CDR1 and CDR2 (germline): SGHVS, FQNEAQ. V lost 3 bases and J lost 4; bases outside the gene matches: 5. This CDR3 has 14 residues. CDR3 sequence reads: CASSFGQAFYGYTF. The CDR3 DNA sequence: TGTGCCAGCAGCTTTGGACAGGCCTTCTATGGCTACACCTTC.

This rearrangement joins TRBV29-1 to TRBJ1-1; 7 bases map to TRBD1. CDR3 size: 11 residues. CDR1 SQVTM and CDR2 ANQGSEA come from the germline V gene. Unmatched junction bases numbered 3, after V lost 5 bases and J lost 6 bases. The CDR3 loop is CSVPQGAEAFF. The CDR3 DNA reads TGCAGCGTTCCGCAGGGGGCTGAAGCTTTCTTT.

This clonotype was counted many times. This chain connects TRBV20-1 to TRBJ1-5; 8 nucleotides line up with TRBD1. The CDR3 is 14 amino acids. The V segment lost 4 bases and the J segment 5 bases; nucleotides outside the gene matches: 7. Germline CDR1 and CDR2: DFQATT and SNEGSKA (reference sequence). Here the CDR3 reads CSATSTGDHQPQHF. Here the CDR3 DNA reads TGCAGTGCTACATCGACAGGGGACCATCAGCCCCAGCATTTT.

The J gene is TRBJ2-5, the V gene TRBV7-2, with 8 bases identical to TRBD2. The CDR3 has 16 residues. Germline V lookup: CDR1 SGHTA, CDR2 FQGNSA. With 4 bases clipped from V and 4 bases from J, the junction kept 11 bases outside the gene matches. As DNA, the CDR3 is TGTGCCAGCAGCTCCGAAGTGGGACTAGAGTCAGAGACCCAGTACTTC. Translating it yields CASSSEVGLESETQYF.

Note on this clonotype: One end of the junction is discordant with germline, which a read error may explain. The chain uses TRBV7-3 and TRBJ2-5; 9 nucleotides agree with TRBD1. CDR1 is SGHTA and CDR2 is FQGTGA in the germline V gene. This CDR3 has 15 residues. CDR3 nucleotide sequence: TGCGCCAGCAGCCTCCGGGACAGGGCCCAAGAGACCCAGTACTTC. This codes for CASSLRDRAQETQYF.

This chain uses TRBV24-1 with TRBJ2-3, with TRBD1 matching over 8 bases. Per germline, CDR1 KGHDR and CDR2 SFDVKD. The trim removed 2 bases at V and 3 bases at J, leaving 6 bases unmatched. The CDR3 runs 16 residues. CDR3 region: CATSDSGQGRTDTQYF. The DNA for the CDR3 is TGTGCCACCAGTGATTCAGGACAGGGAAGGACAGATACGCAGTATTTT.

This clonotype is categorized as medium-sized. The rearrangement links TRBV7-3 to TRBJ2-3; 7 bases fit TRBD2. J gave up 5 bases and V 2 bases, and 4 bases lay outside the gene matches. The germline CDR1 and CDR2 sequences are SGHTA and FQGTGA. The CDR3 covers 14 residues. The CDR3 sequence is CASSLVPGGDTQYF. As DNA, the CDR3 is TGTGCCAGCAGCTTAGTACCGGGAGGAGATACGCAGTATTTT. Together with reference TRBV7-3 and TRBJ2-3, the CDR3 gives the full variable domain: GAGVSQTPSNKVTEKGKYVELRCDPISGHTALYWYRQSLGQGPEFLIYFQGTGAADDSGLPNDRFFAVRPEGSVSTLKIQRTERGDSAVYLCASSLVPGGDTQYFGPGTRLTVL.

CDR3 DNA: TGTGCCAGCAGCGTAGTGGCGGGGGGGCCAGATACGCAGTATTTT. Its protein product is CASSVVAGGPDTQYF. The chain carries TRBV9 and TRBJ2-3; TRBD2 matches 9 bases. Trimming cost V 0 bases and J 4 bases; bases outside gene matches: 3. The CDR3 extends over 15 amino acids. From germline, CDR1 is SGDLS and CDR2 YYNGEE. Together with reference TRBV9 and TRBJ2-3, the CDR3 gives the full variable domain: DSGVTQTPKHLITATGQRVTLRCSPRSGDLSVYWYQQSLDQGLQFLIQYYNGEERAKGNILERFSAQQFPDLHSELNLSSLELGDSALYFCASSVVAGGPDTQYFGPGTRLTVL.

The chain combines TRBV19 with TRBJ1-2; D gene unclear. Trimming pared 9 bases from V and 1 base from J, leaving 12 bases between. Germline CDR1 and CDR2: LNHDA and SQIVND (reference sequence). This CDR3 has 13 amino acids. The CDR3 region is CASRSWSNYGYTF. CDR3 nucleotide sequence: TGTGCCAGCCGCTCTTGGAGTAACTATGGCTACACCTTC.

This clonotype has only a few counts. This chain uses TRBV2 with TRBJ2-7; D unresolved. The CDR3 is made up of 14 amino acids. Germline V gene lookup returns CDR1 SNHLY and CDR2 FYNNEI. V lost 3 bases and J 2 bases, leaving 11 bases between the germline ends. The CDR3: CASSEYNGPYEQYF. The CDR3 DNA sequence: TGTGCCAGCAGTGAGTATAACGGCCCCTACGAGCAGTACTTC. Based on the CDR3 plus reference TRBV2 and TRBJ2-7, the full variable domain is EPEVTQTPSHQVTQMGQEVILRCVPISNHLYFYWYRQILGQKVEFLVSFYNNEISEKSEIFDDQFSVERPDGSNFTLKIRSTKLEDSAMYFCASSEYNGPYEQYFGPGTRLTVT.

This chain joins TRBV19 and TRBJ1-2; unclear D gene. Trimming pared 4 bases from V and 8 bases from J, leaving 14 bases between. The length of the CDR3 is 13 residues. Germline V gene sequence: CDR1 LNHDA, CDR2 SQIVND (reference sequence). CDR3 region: CASSSSRRGGYTF. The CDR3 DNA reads TGTGCCAGTAGTAGTTCACGAAGAGGGGGCTACACCTTC.

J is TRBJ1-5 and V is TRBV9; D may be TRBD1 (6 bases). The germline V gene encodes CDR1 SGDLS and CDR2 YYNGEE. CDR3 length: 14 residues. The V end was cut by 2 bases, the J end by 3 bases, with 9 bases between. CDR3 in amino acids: CASSVGQPNQPQHF. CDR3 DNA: TGTGCCAGCAGCGTCGGACAGCCCAATCAGCCCCAGCATTTT.

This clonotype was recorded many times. CDR3 residues: CARSGGSAGRWDEGYTF. CDR3 DNA sequence: TGTGCCAGGAGTGGTGGGTCCGCGGGACGGTGGGACGAAGGCTACACCTTC. The chain is built from TRBV12-3 or TRBV12-4 and TRBJ1-2, with D perhaps TRBD1 (5 bases). Trimming stripped 9 bases from V and 8 bases from J, with 31 bases between. The CDR3 sequence is 17 residues long.

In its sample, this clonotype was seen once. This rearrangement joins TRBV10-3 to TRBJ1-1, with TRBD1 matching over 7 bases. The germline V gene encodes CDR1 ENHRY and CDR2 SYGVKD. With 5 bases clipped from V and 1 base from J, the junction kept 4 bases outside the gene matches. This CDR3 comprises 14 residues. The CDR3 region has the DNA TGTGCCATCAGTTCGACAGGGTCGAACACTGAAGCTTTCTTT. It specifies CAISSTGSNTEAFF.

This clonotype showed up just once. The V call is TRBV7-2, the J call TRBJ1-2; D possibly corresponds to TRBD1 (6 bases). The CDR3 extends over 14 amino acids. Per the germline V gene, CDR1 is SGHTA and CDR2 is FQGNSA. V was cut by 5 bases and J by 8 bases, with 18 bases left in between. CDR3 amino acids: CASSQQPDRRGYTF. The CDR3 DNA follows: TGTGCCAGCAGCCAACAACCCGACAGGCGAGGCTACACCTTC.

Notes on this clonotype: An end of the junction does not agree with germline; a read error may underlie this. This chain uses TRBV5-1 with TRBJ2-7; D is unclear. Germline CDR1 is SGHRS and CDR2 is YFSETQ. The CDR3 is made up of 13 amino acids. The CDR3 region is CASSLKQYGEQYF. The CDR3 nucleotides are TGTGCCAGCAGCTTGAAACAGTACGGCGAGCAGTACTTC. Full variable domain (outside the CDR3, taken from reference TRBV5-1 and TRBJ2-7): KAGVTQTPRYLIKTRGQQVTLSCSPISGHRSVSWYQQTPGQGLQFLFEYFSETQRNKGNFPGRFSGRQFSNSRSEMNVSTLELGDSALYLCASSLKQYGEQYFGPGTRLTVT.

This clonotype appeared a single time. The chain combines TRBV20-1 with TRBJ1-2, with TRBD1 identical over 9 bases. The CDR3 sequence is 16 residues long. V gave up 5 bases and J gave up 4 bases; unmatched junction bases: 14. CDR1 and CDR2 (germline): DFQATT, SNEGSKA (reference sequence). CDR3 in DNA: TGCAGTGCTCTTAATCCTCGGACAGGGGCGACCTATGGCTACACCTTC. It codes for CSALNPRTGATYGYTF.

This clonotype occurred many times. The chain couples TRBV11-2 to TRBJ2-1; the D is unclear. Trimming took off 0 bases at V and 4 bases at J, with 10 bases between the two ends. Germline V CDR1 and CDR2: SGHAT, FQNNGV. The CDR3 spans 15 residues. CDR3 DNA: TGTGCCAGCAGCTTAGAGGGCCCAGTTTACAATGAGCAGTTCTTC. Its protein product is CASSLEGPVYNEQFF.